This TCR beta chain was recorded in a study of T cell repertoires in cytomegalovirus infection. Study-level points and caveats: The cumulative frequency of public TCR beta families identified carriers of CMV plus the relevant HLA.

The CDR3 totals 14 residues. The germline V and J ends were trimmed by 6 bases and 2 bases, with 11 bases remaining between them. CDR1 and CDR2 (germline): SNHLY, FYNNEI. This clonotype was recorded many times. Its specificity is unknown. TCRdb re-called the reads with MiXCR, one entry per CDR3 protein. The sample holds 250,000 or so distinct CDR3 sequences, about a sixth seen once. The receptor was isolated from a human donor in good health (CMV status not recorded). Some clones in this sample may be carry-over from other donors' samples. The genes are TRBV2 and TRBJ1-5, with D uncertain. The sequencing sample was made of CD8+ T cells from PBMCs. The DNA for the CDR3 is TGTGCCAGCAGGCGCCGGGAAGGCAATCAGCCCCAGCATTTT. This encodes CASRRREGNQPQHF.